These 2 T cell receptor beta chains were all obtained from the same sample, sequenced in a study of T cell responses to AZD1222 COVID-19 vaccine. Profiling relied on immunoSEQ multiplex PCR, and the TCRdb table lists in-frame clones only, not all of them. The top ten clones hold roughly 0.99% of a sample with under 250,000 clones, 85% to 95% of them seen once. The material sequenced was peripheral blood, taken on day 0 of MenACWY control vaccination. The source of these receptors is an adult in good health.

The CDR3, as DNA: TGCGCCAGCAGCTTGGCCGTTAGCGGAAACACCGGGGAGCTGTTTTTT. Translation: CASSLAVSGNTGELFF. This chain links TRBV5-1 with TRBJ2-2; possible D gene TRBD2, 6 bases. The germline V gene has CDR1 SGHRS and CDR2 YFSETQ. Trimming took 0 bases from V and 2 from J, leaving 11 bases between them. The CDR3 spans 16 residues.

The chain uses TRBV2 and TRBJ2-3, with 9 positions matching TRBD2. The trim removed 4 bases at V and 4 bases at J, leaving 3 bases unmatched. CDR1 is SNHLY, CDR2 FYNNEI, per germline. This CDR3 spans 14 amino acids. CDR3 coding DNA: TGTGCCAGCAGTGGGGGACTAGCTCCAGATACGCAGTATTTT. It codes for CASSGGLAPDTQYF.